A single sample gave rise to the 21 T cell receptor beta chains below, sequenced in a study of CD8+CD57+ T cells in acquired aplastic anemia. Genomic DNA, serving as template, underwent TCR beta VDJ and CDR3 profiling. TCRdb called the reads again in MiXCR, with one record for every CDR3 protein. Of 310,000 or so distinct CDR3 sequences listed, about 50% are singletons. Previously, flow cytometry had revealed CD8+CD57+ cell expansion in the patients chosen for sequencing. What was sequenced was sorted CD4+, CD8+, or CD8+CD57+ T cells (not recorded which) from PBMCs. All receptors come from a human donor with aplastic anemia.

This clonotype was seen a few times. The chain uses TRBV5-1 and TRBJ1-1; the match to TRBD1 covers 7 bases. The CDR3 contains 14 residues. The germline CDR1 and CDR2 sequences are SGHRS and YFSETQ. The trim removed 3 bases at V and 1 base at J, leaving 3 bases unmatched. CDR3 sequence reads: CASSSSGGNTEAFF. The CDR3 nucleotides read TGCGCCAGCAGCTCATCAGGGGGGAACACTGAAGCTTTCTTT.

In this sample, this clonotype turned up a few times. The rearrangement joins TRBV10-1 to TRBJ2-7; 10 bases line up with TRBD1. Trimming removed 11 bases from V and 2 bases from J; junction bases left unmatched: 12. Looked up from germline, CDR1 is WNHNN and CDR2 is SYGVQD (reference sequence). The length of the CDR3 is 15 residues. The DNA for the CDR3 is TGCGCCGGCGGTGAGTCCGGGACAGGGGCCTACGAGCAGTACTTC. Translated: CAGGESGTGAYEQYF.

CDR3 in DNA: TGTGCCAGCAGCATAGGGCTGGGAGGCACCGGGGAGCTGTTTTTT. Its translation is CASSIGLGGTGELFF. The V and J genes are TRBV7-3 and TRBJ2-2, with D possibly TRBD2 on 6 matching bases. CDR3 length: 15 residues. Per germline, CDR1 SGHTA and CDR2 FQGTGA. The V and J ends lost 5 bases and 4 bases respectively, with 14 bases between them.

The chain links TRBV5-1 to TRBJ1-6; a weak D match, TRBD1 (5 bases). The CDR3 has 14 amino acids. The V gene lost 2 bases and the J gene lost 9 bases, with 12 bases spanning the gap. Germline assignment: CDR1 SGHRS and CDR2 YFSETQ. The DNA for the CDR3 is TGCGCCAGCAGCTTTGGGGACGTCGGTTCACCCCTCCACTTT. Its translation: CASSFGDVGSPLHF.

The rearrangement joins TRBV15 to TRBJ2-2; D is unclear. Germline loops: CDR1 LNHNV, CDR2 YYDKDF (reference sequence). V was pared by 5 bases and J by 1 base, with 11 bases between. The CDR3 contains 15 residues. This chain's CDR3 is CATSSVIENTGELFF. The CDR3 nucleotides read TGTGCCACCAGCTCAGTGATCGAGAACACCGGGGAGCTGTTTTTT.

This clonotype was recorded at least ten times. The rearrangement links TRBV20-1 to TRBJ2-1; the D gene is possibly TRBD1 (5 bases). Trimming shortened V by 6 bases and J by 6 bases, and 15 bases separated the two germline ends. CDR1 and CDR2 (germline): DFQATT, SNEGSKA (reference sequence). This CDR3 spans 13 amino acids. CDR3 amino acids: CSAGPGLGNEQFF. The CDR3 DNA reads as TGCAGTGCAGGACCAGGGTTAGGCAATGAGCAGTTCTTC.

This clonotype came up once. The chain uses TRBV14 and TRBJ2-7; 7 nucleotides line up with TRBD2. Germline V gene sequence: CDR1 SGHDN, CDR2 FVKESK. Germline trimming cut 4 bases from V and 0 bases from J; bases unmatched to any gene: 6. CDR3 size: 15 residues. In DNA form, the CDR3 reads TGTGCCAGCAGCCGGGGGGAGGGGATCTCCTACGAGCAGTACTTC. This translates into CASSRGEGISYEQYF.

This clonotype was seen once. The chain is built from TRBV20-1 and TRBJ2-1, with TRBD2 identical over 9 bases. After removal of 0 bases from V and 2 bases from J, the junction contained 8 bases not matched to a gene. Germline V gene lookup returns CDR1 DFQATT and CDR2 SNEGSKA (reference sequence). The CDR3 contains 17 residues. CDR3 in amino acids: CSARDNSGGNTYNEQFF. The CDR3, as DNA: TGCAGTGCTAGAGATAATAGCGGGGGCAACACCTACAATGAGCAGTTCTTC.

The rearrangement uses TRBV25-1 and TRBJ2-1; 12 bases line up with TRBD2. Trimming at V came to 3 bases and at J to 8 bases, leaving 5 bases not matched to a gene. CDR1 and CDR2 from the germline V gene are MGHDK and SYGVNS. CDR3 size: 15 residues. CDR3 amino acids: CASSDKRLAGDEQFF. CDR3 nucleotides: TGTGCCAGCAGTGATAAGAGACTAGCGGGAGATGAGCAGTTCTTC.

This clonotype was detected only once. Because the CDR3 is missing its conserved closing phenylalanine or tryptophan, this is likely a read error. The V and J genes are TRBV28 and TRBJ1-5, with TRBD1 matching 10 bases. The CDR3 extends over 15 amino acids. After removal of 6 bases from V and 4 bases from J, the junction contained 6 bases not matched to a gene. The germline V gene encodes CDR1 MDHEN and CDR2 SYDVKM. CDR3 sequence: CASRTGTGVNQPQHS. The CDR3 DNA follows: TGTGCCAGCAGAACCGGGACAGGGGTTAATCAGCCCCAGCATTCT.

This clonotype was counted ten times or more. This chain joins TRBV5-1 and TRBJ2-5, with 7 positions matching TRBD2. The CDR3 is 16 residues long. CDR1 is SGHRS and CDR2 is YFSETQ in the germline V gene. With 4 bases clipped from V and 1 base from J, the junction kept 10 bases outside the gene matches. DNA of the CDR3: TGCGCCAGCAGCGCCCGGGACTACCAAATCCAAGAGACCCAGTACTTC. Protein product: CASSARDYQIQETQYF.

V is TRBV9 and J is TRBJ2-2, with 9 bases matching TRBD2. The germline V gene has CDR1 SGDLS and CDR2 YYNGEE. The junction had 11 bases not matched to a gene; V was cut back by 4 bases and J by 7 bases. This CDR3 is built from 16 residues. CDR3 protein: CASSLTAGGGIGELFF. CDR3 nucleotide sequence: TGTGCCAGCAGCCTTACAGCGGGGGGAGGGATCGGGGAGCTGTTTTTT.

The chain joins TRBV6-5 to TRBJ1-1, with a tentative D call TRBD1 (6 bases). This CDR3 comprises 13 residues. V was cut by 2 bases and J by 7 bases, with 11 bases left in between. In germline, CDR1 is MNHEY, CDR2 SVGAGI. CDR3 region: CASSYMTGVEAFF. The DNA for the CDR3 is TGTGCCAGCAGTTACATGACAGGTGTTGAAGCTTTCTTT.

This clonotype came up many times. The V call is TRBV5-1, the J call TRBJ2-7; tentative D call: TRBD2 (7 bases). V lost 4 bases and J lost 12, with 23 bases in between. CDR1 is SGHRS, CDR2 YFSETQ, per germline. The CDR3 sequence is 14 residues long. CDR3: CASSGLGGLAVLYF. For the CDR3, the DNA is TGCGCCAGCAGCGGACTAGGGGGACTCGCCGTATTGTACTTC.

In this sample, this clonotype turned up many times. The CDR3 nucleotides are TGTGCCAGCAGTTGGACTAGCTCCTACAATGAGCAGTTCTTC. Translated: CASSWTSSYNEQFF. The chain links TRBV2 to TRBJ2-1; 7 bases agree with TRBD2. The V gene end was trimmed by 5 bases and the J gene end by 0 bases; junction bases not matched to a gene: 1. This CDR3 is built from 14 residues. Germline CDR1 and CDR2: SNHLY and FYNNEI. The variable domain in full, completed from reference TRBV2 and TRBJ2-1, reads EPEVTQTPSHQVTQMGQEVILRCVPISNHLYFYWYRQILGQKVEFLVSFYNNEISEKSEIFDDQFSVERPDGSNFTLKIRSTKLEDSAMYFCASSWTSSYNEQFFGPGTRLTVL.

At least ten counts were recorded for this clonotype. The genes are TRBV2 and TRBJ2-7; the match to TRBD2 covers 12 bases. Germline V gene sequence: CDR1 SNHLY, CDR2 FYNNEI. The length of the CDR3 is 16 residues. The junction had 7 bases not matched to a gene; V was cut back by 1 base and J by 6 bases. CDR3 loop: CASSEVNPGLAGEQYF. The CDR3 DNA is TGTGCCAGCAGTGAAGTAAACCCGGGACTAGCGGGCGAGCAGTACTTC.

The chain uses TRBV5-4 and TRBJ2-5; 11 nucleotides match TRBD2. V dropped 4 bases and J dropped 1; count of bases not matched to a gene: 3. Germline V lookup: CDR1 SGHNT, CDR2 YYREEE (reference sequence). The CDR3 has 15 amino acids. The CDR3 loop reads CASSPGLAVQETQYF. The CDR3 nucleotides read TGTGCCAGCAGCCCGGGACTAGCGGTCCAAGAGACCCAGTACTTC.

This clonotype was found many times. The V gene is TRBV7-3, the J gene TRBJ1-1; the match to TRBD1 covers 10 bases. The length of the CDR3 is 15 residues. From germline, CDR1 is SGHTA and CDR2 FQGTGA. J gave up 1 base and V 2 bases, and 1 base lay outside the gene matches. In DNA, the CDR3 is TGTGCCAGCAGCTTACGACAGGGGGCGAACACTGAAGCTTTCTTT. This gives the protein CASSLRQGANTEAFF.

There are many counts of this clonotype. This chain uses TRBV5-1 with TRBJ2-5; possible D gene TRBD2, 6 bases. In germline, CDR1 is SGHRS, CDR2 YFSETQ. CDR3 length equals 12 residues. V was shortened by 0 bases and J by 13 bases, with 13 bases between the two germline ends. The CDR3: CASSLGDGRGYF. The CDR3 DNA is TGCGCCAGCAGCTTGGGGGACGGGAGAGGGTACTTC.

This chain links TRBV7-2 with TRBJ1-5; TRBD1 is a possible D gene (5 bases). This CDR3 has 13 amino acids. Trimming pared 11 bases from V and 2 bases from J, leaving 13 bases between. CDR1 SGHTA and CDR2 FQGNSA come from the germline V gene. The CDR3 nucleotides read TGTGCCTGGGGGATAGGAGGCAATCAGCCCCAGCATTTT. It translates to CAWGIGGNQPQHF.

Many counts were recorded for this clonotype. J is TRBJ2-1 and V is TRBV7-9; 9 nucleotides agree with TRBD2. The CDR3 extends over 19 amino acids. Germline trimming cut 0 bases from V and 7 bases from J; bases unmatched to any gene: 16. Germline V gene sequence: CDR1 SEHNR, CDR2 FQNEAQ (reference sequence). The CDR3 region is CASSLAGGGRASRKNEQFF. CDR3 in DNA: TGTGCCAGCAGCTTAGCAGGTGGCGGGAGGGCCTCTAGAAAGAATGAGCAGTTCTTC. Based on the CDR3 plus reference TRBV7-9 and TRBJ2-1, the full variable domain is DTGVSQNPRHKITKRGQNVTFRCDPISEHNRLYWYRQTLGQGPEFLTYFQNEAQLEKSRLLSDRFSAERPKGSFSTLEIQRTEQGDSAMYLCASSLAGGGRASRKNEQFFGPGTRLTVL.